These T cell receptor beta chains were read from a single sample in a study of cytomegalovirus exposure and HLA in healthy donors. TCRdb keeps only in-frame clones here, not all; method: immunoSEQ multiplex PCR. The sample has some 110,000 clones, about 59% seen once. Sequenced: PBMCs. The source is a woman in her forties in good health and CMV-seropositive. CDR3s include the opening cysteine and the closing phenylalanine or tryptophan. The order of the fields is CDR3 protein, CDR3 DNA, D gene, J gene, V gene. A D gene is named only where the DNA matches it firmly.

CDR3aa: CASSPLRGSNQPQHF; CDR3nt: TGTGCCAGCAGCCCCCTTAGGGGTAGCAATCAGCCCCAGCATTTT; d_gene: .; j_gene: TRBJ1-5; v_gene: TRBV6-5
CDR3aa: CASSSGLAGFSYEQYF; CDR3nt: TGTGCCAGCAGCTCCGGTCTAGCGGGATTCTCCTACGAGCAGTACTTC; d_gene: TRBD2; j_gene: TRBJ2-7; v_gene: TRBV7-9
CDR3aa: CASSGGLFEAFF; CDR3nt: TGTGCCAGCAGCGGGGGGCTTTTTGAAGCTTTCTTT; d_gene: .; j_gene: TRBJ1-1; v_gene: TRBV2
CDR3aa: CASSKGQGAYEKLFF; CDR3nt: TGCGCCAGCAGCAAGGGACAGGGGGCGTATGAAAAACTGTTTTTT; d_gene: TRBD1; j_gene: TRBJ1-4; v_gene: TRBV5-1
CDR3aa: CASGPYSGTAAFF; CDR3nt: TGTGCCAGCGGCCCATACTCCGGGACAGCAGCTTTCTTT; d_gene: TRBD1; j_gene: TRBJ1-1; v_gene: TRBV7-9
CDR3aa: CASSLGLAGELFF; CDR3nt: TGTGCCAGCAGCTTAGGGCTAGCGGGCGAGTTGTTCTTC; d_gene: TRBD2; j_gene: TRBJ2-1; v_gene: TRBV7-2
CDR3aa: CSSSLSYEQYF; CDR3nt: TGTTCCAGCAGCTTATCCTACGAGCAGTACTTC; d_gene: .; j_gene: TRBJ2-7; v_gene: TRBV7-9
CDR3aa: CASSLQGSGANVLTF; CDR3nt: TGTGCCAGCAGCTTACAGGGGTCTGGGGCCAACGTCCTGACTTTC; d_gene: TRBD1; j_gene: TRBJ2-6; v_gene: TRBV5-4
CDR3aa: CASRRPGQSYEQYF; CDR3nt: TGTGCCAGCAGGCGACCGGGACAATCCTACGAGCAGTACTTC; d_gene: .; j_gene: TRBJ2-7; v_gene: TRBV11-2
CDR3aa: CASSSFPTGDNQETQYF; CDR3nt: TGCGCCAGCAGCTCCTTCCCAACAGGGGACAACCAAGAGACCCAGTACTTC; d_gene: TRBD1; j_gene: TRBJ2-5; v_gene: TRBV5-1